Following are 9 T cell receptor beta chains from one sample sequenced in a study of T cells in localized non-small cell lung cancer. Data came from immunoSEQ multiplex PCR; TCRdb stores just in-frame clones and leaves some out. Of around 16,000 clones listed, over 75% are singletons. The starting material was peripheral blood, obtained before any cancer treatment. Receptor source: a male donor at least 60 years old with stage I lung adenocarcinoma.

This clone was counted between two and nine times. The chain combines TRBV2 with TRBJ1-4; the match to TRBD1 covers 7 bases. The CDR3 totals 15 residues. Trimming took 3 bases from V and 5 from J; bases not matched to a gene: 6. From germline, CDR1 is SNHLY and CDR2 FYNNEI. The CDR3 protein is CASSETGTGNEKLFF. DNA of the CDR3: TGTGCCAGCAGTGAGACAGGGACGGGCAATGAAAAACTGTTTTTT. The full variable domain, completed using reference TRBV2 and TRBJ1-4, is EPEVTQTPSHQVTQMGQEVILRCVPISNHLYFYWYRQILGQKVEFLVSFYNNEISEKSEIFDDQFSVERPDGSNFTLKIRSTKLEDSAMYFCASSETGTGNEKLFFGSGTQLSVL.

Only one count was recorded for this clone. The chain couples TRBV16 to TRBJ1-2, with D maybe TRBD1 (6 bases). The CDR3 extends over 16 amino acids. From germline, CDR1 is KGHSY and CDR2 FQNENV. V lost 0 bases and J lost 8, with 19 bases in between. The DNA for the CDR3 is TGTGCCAGCAGCCAATCAAATCGACAGGCCAGGGACGGCTACACCTTC. It translates to CASSQSNRQARDGYTF.

This clone was recorded once. This sequence joins TRBV7-6 and TRBJ2-7; D is possibly TRBD2 (6 bases). This CDR3 contains 16 residues. The germline V and J ends were trimmed by 1 base and 7 bases, with 20 bases remaining between them. CDR1 is SGHVS and CDR2 is FNYEAQ in the germline V gene. The CDR3 sequence: CASSLGQPGLFGEQYF. Written as DNA, the CDR3 is TGTGCCAGCAGCTTAGGGCAACCGGGACTCTTCGGTGAGCAGTACTTC.

This chain joins TRBV7-6 and TRBJ2-1, with D possibly being TRBD2 (6 bases). The CDR3 sequence is 15 residues long. V shed 5 bases and J shed 5 bases, with 16 bases lying between them. CDR1 is SGHVS, CDR2 FNYEAQ, per germline. The DNA for the CDR3 is TGTGCCAGCAGCCTTAGCGTCCCGGGGGACAATGAGCAGTTCTTC. Encoded protein: CASSLSVPGDNEQFF.

J is TRBJ2-1 and V is TRBV5-4; no clear D. V shed 6 bases and J shed 0 bases, with 19 bases lying between them. Germline V gene sequence: CDR1 SGHNT, CDR2 YYREEE (reference sequence). The CDR3 contains 17 residues. The chain's CDR3 is CASTAATTVSSYNEQFF. CDR3 nucleotides: TGTGCCAGCACCGCGGCCACCACGGTGAGCTCCTACAATGAGCAGTTCTTC.

Only one count was recorded for this clone. The chain is built from TRBV4-1 and TRBJ1-6; D possibly corresponds to TRBD1 (6 bases). The CDR3 has 17 residues. V was trimmed by 1 base and J by 8 bases, leaving 18 bases between them. Germline lookup yields CDR1 MGHRA and CDR2 YSYEKL. In DNA form, the CDR3 reads TGCGCCAGCAGCCAAGTCAACAGGGTTGTAATTGATTCACCCCTCCACTTT. This gives the protein CASSQVNRVVIDSPLHF.

The chain carries TRBV30 and TRBJ1-4; 9 positions agree with TRBD1. Germline-derived CDR1 and CDR2 are GTSNPN and SVGIG (reference sequence). V gave up 1 base and J gave up 8 bases; unmatched junction bases: 5. The CDR3 runs to 14 residues. Here the CDR3 DNA reads TGTGCCTGGAGTGGGACAGGGGATAGGGAAAAACTGTTTTTT. Encoded protein: CAWSGTGDREKLFF.

Regarding this clone: Other DNA sequences in this sample translate to the same CDR3. V gene TRBV7-2 combines with J gene TRBJ1-5; D might be TRBD1 (5 bases). The V end was cut by 5 bases, the J end by 1 base, with 9 bases between. From germline, CDR1 is SGHTA and CDR2 FQGNSA. The CDR3 contains 14 residues. The CDR3 nucleotides read TGTGCCAGCAGCACCGGGGACAGCAATCAGCCCCAGCATTTT. This sequence encodes CASSTGDSNQPQHF.

This chain links TRBV6-1 with TRBJ1-2; D remains ambiguous. The CDR3 has 8 amino acids. The germline CDR1 and CDR2 sequences are MNHNS and SASEGT. Trimming removed 10 bases at V and 8 bases at J, with 5 bases between. CDR3 residues: CATGGYTF. CDR3 sequence (DNA): TGTGCCACTGGGGGCTACACCTTC.